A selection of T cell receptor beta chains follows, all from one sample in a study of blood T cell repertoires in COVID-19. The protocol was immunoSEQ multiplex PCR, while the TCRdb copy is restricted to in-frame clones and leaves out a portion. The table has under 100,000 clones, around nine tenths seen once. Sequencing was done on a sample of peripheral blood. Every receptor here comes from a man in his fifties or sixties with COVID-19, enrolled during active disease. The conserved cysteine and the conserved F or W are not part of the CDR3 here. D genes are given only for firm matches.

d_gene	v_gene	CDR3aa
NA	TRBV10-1	ASSDGRTYEQY
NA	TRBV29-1	SVSDSPYEQY
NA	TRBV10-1	ASSRLATDTQY
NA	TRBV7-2	ASSSDRSYGYT
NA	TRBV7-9	ASSTGQNNEQF
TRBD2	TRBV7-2	ASSFALAGGVF
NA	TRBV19	ASSMAQNNEKLF
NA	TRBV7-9	ASSSQGNTEAF
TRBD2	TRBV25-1	ASRTSGSHEQY
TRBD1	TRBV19	ASSTLTGTGNYGYT
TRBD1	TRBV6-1	ASSDRGQGEQY
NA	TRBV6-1	ASSENTVANEKLF
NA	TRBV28	ASNPRSRALKQF
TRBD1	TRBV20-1	SASWPGQNSYEQY
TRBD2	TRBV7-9	ASSFKAWSPSGDQETQY
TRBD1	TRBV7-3	ASSVDGQGYEQY
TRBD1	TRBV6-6	ASHRDSRNYGYT
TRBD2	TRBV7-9	ASRGRGGRMNEQF
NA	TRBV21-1	ASSKEGWGGSPGDDATEAF
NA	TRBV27	ASSFGRSYGYT
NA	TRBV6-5	ASTTGVKAF
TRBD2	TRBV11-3	ASSPLAGEGVYEQY
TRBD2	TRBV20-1	SASSSGLGGQF
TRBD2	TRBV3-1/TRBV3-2	ASSPDEASGRYEQY
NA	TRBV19	ASSIRGRPQH
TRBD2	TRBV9	ASSDSGDTGELF